One sample yielded the 23 T cell receptor beta chains listed below, sequenced in a study of shared clonotypes between healthy human individuals. Sequencing used immunoSEQ multiplex PCR; TCRdb keeps in-frame clones, though not all of them. Of over a million clones in the sample, approximately 97% were seen once. The sequenced material came from naive CD4+ T cells sorted from blood. Subset described: CD45RA+ positively selected. The receptors shown here come from a man aged 30-40 years in good health.

The chain recombines TRBV7-9 with TRBJ2-2, with D perhaps TRBD1 (6 bases). Deletions cut 3 bases from V and 1 base from J, with 12 bases between. The germline CDR1 and CDR2 sequences are SEHNR and FQNEAQ (reference sequence). This CDR3 has 16 amino acids. The DNA for the CDR3 is TGTGCCAGCAGCTTTGGCGGACAGTTGAACACCGGGGAGCTGTTTTTT. Residues: CASSFGGQLNTGELFF. The whole variable domain, filled in from reference TRBV7-9 and TRBJ2-2, reads DTGVSQNPRHKITKRGQNVTFRCDPISEHNRLYWYRQTLGQGPEFLTYFQNEAQLEKSRLLSDRFSAERPKGSFSTLEIQRTEQGDSAMYLCASSFGGQLNTGELFFGEGSRLTVL.

The rearrangement joins TRBV4-2 to TRBJ2-3; no definite D call. Trimming shortened V by 0 bases and J by 4 bases, and 5 bases separated the two germline ends. The CDR3 extends over 13 amino acids. Germline lookup yields CDR1 LGHNA and CDR2 YNFKEQ. Here the CDR3 reads CASSQEFPDTQYF. DNA for the CDR3: TGTGCCAGCAGCCAAGAGTTCCCAGATACGCAGTATTTT.

The V gene is TRBV28, the J gene TRBJ1-3; D unresolved. The CDR3 spans 16 residues. Trimming removed 2 bases at V and 1 base at J, with 12 bases between. The germline gives CDR1 MDHEN, CDR2 SYDVKM. The DNA for the CDR3 is TGTGCCAGCAGTTTAGAGGAGACTTATTCTGGAAACACCATATATTTT. Protein product: CASSLEETYSGNTIYF.

This clone was detected once. The chain is built from TRBV18 and TRBJ2-7; D is perhaps TRBD2 (6 bases). Germline CDR1 is KGHSH and CDR2 is LQKENI. Trimming took 6 bases from V and 3 from J, leaving 24 bases between them. CDR3 length: 17 amino acids. CDR3 sequence reads: CASSPSVSRDSSYEQYF. CDR3 nucleotide sequence: TGTGCCAGCTCCCCCTCGGTGTCGCGGGATTCTAGCTACGAGCAGTACTTC.

The gene calls are TRBV7-9 and TRBJ2-7, with 8 bases that match TRBD1. J lost 8 bases, V lost 1 base, and 13 bases had no gene match. This CDR3 region has 16 residues. Germline V gene lookup returns CDR1 SEHNR and CDR2 FQNEAQ (reference sequence). The CDR3: CASSLERDRSPTKQYF. CDR3 DNA: TGTGCCAGCAGCTTAGAACGGGACAGGAGCCCTACGAAGCAGTACTTC.

The gene calls are TRBV7-2 and TRBJ2-7; TRBD1 might be the D (5 bases). Deletions cut 0 bases from V and 3 bases from J, with 18 bases between. Germline assignment: CDR1 SGHTA and CDR2 FQGNSA. The CDR3 extends over 17 amino acids. The DNA for the CDR3 is TGTGCCAGCAGCTTAGCTGCCGGCCAGGGAAGGAACTACGAGCAGTACTTC. Translation gives CASSLAAGQGRNYEQYF.

The rearrangement uses TRBV2 and TRBJ2-6, with D uncertain. Trimming cost V 3 bases and J 2 bases, with 11 bases left between them. The CDR3 is made up of 16 amino acids. Germline V gives CDR1 SNHLY, CDR2 FYNNEI. DNA for the CDR3: TGTGCCAGCAGTGACGCCAGGCTGGCTGGGGCCAACGTCCTGACTTTC. Its protein is CASSDARLAGANVLTF.

This clone was detected once. The rearrangement joins TRBV29-1 to TRBJ2-1; the D is unclear. The germline CDR1 and CDR2 sequences are SQVTM and ANQGSEA. The CDR3 extends over 14 amino acids. The germline V and J ends were trimmed by 4 bases and 2 bases, with 12 bases remaining between them. The CDR3 DNA follows: TGCAGCGTTGTCAAAGTCAGGACCTACAATGAGCAGTTCTTC. Translating it yields CSVVKVRTYNEQFF.

As to this clone: Other nucleotide sequences in the sample specify the same CDR3. V gene TRBV13 combines with J gene TRBJ2-2; D remains unclear. This CDR3 has 12 residues. V was trimmed by 3 bases and J by 4 bases, leaving 3 bases between them. The V gene's germline CDR1 is PRHDT and CDR2 FYEKMQ (reference sequence). CDR3 coding DNA: TGTGCCAGCAGCTTCCGCACCGGGGAGCTGTTTTTT. Its protein product is CASSFRTGELFF. The full variable domain, in which reference TRBV13 and TRBJ2-2 provide the parts outside the CDR3, is AAGVIQSPRHLIKEKRETATLKCYPIPRHDTVYWYQQGPGQDPQFLISFYEKMQSDKGSIPDRFSAQQFSDYHSELNMSSLELGDSALYFCASSFRTGELFFGEGSRLTVL.

The J gene is TRBJ2-2, the V gene TRBV5-4, with TRBD1 matching over 7 bases. The CDR3 totals 14 residues. Germline V gene lookup returns CDR1 SGHNT and CDR2 YYREEE (reference sequence). J was trimmed by 5 bases and V by 2 bases; bases with no gene match: 3. For the CDR3, the DNA is TGTGCCAGCAGCTTCGGGACAGATACCGGGGAGCTGTTTTTT. It yields the protein CASSFGTDTGELFF.

CDR3 residues: CASSGHLGSDSNQPQHF. CDR3 nucleotides: TGTGCCAGCAGTGGCCATTTGGGATCTGATAGCAATCAGCCCCAGCATTTT. The chain is built from TRBV28 and TRBJ1-5; D is unresolved. CDR1 and CDR2 (germline): MDHEN, SYDVKM. The CDR3 contains 17 residues. The germline V and J ends were trimmed by 5 bases and 0 bases, with 17 bases remaining between them.

DNA of the CDR3: TGTGCCTGGAGTGTACAGAGGACAGGGCTGGTAAACACCATATATTTT. Translated, it gives CAWSVQRTGLVNTIYF. J is TRBJ1-3 and V is TRBV30, with TRBD1 matching 8 bases. V lost 0 bases to trimming and J lost 6 bases; unmatched junction nucleotides: 10. This CDR3 is built from 16 residues. Germline V gives CDR1 GTSNPN, CDR2 SVGIG (reference sequence).

The rearrangement joins TRBV28 to TRBJ1-1; 7 nucleotides match TRBD1. Germline V gives CDR1 MDHEN, CDR2 SYDVKM. This CDR3 comprises 16 residues. With 6 bases clipped from V and 0 bases from J, the junction kept 10 bases outside the gene matches. CDR3 nucleotide sequence: TGTGCCAGCAGCCTGAGGGGGCGTATTATGAACACTGAAGCTTTCTTT. Its translation: CASSLRGRIMNTEAFF.

CDR3 in DNA: TGTGCCAGCTCACCGATCCGGTTACAGGGAATAGTGGCCAACGTCCTGACTTTC. This translates into CASSPIRLQGIVANVLTF. The chain joins TRBV18 to TRBJ2-6; the D gene is possibly TRBD1 (6 bases). The CDR3 is made up of 18 amino acids. Germline CDR1 reads KGHSH; CDR2 reads LQKENI. Trimming removed 3 bases at V and 6 bases at J, with 21 bases between.

This sequence joins TRBV4-3 and TRBJ1-4, with D unresolved. The CDR3 is 15 amino acids. The V end was cut by 0 bases, the J end by 4 bases, with 9 bases between. Germline assignment: CDR1 LGHNA and CDR2 YSLEER. CDR3 protein: CASSQDGRGNEKLFF. CDR3 nucleotide sequence: TGCGCCAGCAGCCAAGACGGGCGGGGTAATGAAAAACTGTTTTTT.

This clone was counted a single time. This chain links TRBV5-6 with TRBJ2-6; TRBD2 matches 11 bases. The CDR3 consists of 17 residues. CDR1 and CDR2 from the germline V gene are SGHDT and YYEEEE. J lost 1 base, V lost 2 bases, and 2 bases had no gene match. In DNA, the CDR3 is TGTGCCAGCAGCTTACTAGCGGGAGTATCTGGGGCCAACGTCCTGACTTTC. Its protein product is CASSLLAGVSGANVLTF.

V gene TRBV5-1 combines with J gene TRBJ2-1, with 7 nucleotides matching TRBD1. Germline V gives CDR1 SGHRS, CDR2 YFSETQ. There are 15 residues in the CDR3. The J segment lost 7 bases and the V segment lost 0 bases, leaving 7 bases of the junction unmatched. The CDR3 DNA reads TGCGCCAGCAGCTTGGTCGCTACAGGGGAGAATGAGCAGTTCTTC. Amino acid sequence: CASSLVATGENEQFF.

In DNA, the CDR3 is TGTGCCAGCAGCTCTCTTGGGACAGGTCTCTACGAGCAGTACTTC. Amino acids: CASSSLGTGLYEQYF. The chain is built from TRBV7-2 and TRBJ2-7; TRBD1 matches 8 bases. In germline, CDR1 is SGHTA, CDR2 FQGNSA. CDR3 length equals 15 residues. V dropped 4 bases and J dropped 3; count of bases not matched to a gene: 8.

The V and J genes are TRBV6-5 and TRBJ2-7, with 12 positions matching TRBD1. V lost 6 bases to trimming and J lost 5 bases; unmatched junction nucleotides: 8. The germline V gene has CDR1 MNHEY and CDR2 SVGAGI. CDR3 length equals 15 residues. The CDR3 is CASRGTGTGGHEQYF. DNA of the CDR3: TGTGCCAGCAGGGGAACCGGGACAGGGGGCCACGAGCAGTACTTC.

The V call is TRBV5-1, the J call TRBJ2-3; either TRBD1 or TRBD2 may supply D (5 bases each). Per germline, CDR1 SGHRS and CDR2 YFSETQ. Trimming stripped 0 bases from V and 5 bases from J, with 13 bases between. The CDR3 is 15 residues long. The CDR3 coding sequence is TGCGCCAGCAGCTTGGCGGGGACGGTGCAAGATACGCAGTATTTT. It encodes CASSLAGTVQDTQYF.

The V call is TRBV5-1, the J call TRBJ2-5, with 7 bases lining up with TRBD2. The V gene's germline CDR1 is SGHRS and CDR2 YFSETQ. The CDR3 is 13 residues long. The ends lost 3 bases at V and 5 bases at J; junction bases unmatched: 4. The CDR3 DNA reads as TGCGCCAGCAGCTCGCTCGGGGGGGAGACCCAGTACTTC. It specifies CASSSLGGETQYF.

V usage is TRBV10-1 and J usage is TRBJ2-3, with 7 bases lining up with TRBD2. This CDR3 region has 14 residues. With 5 bases clipped from V and 5 bases from J, the junction kept 7 bases outside the gene matches. The V gene's germline CDR1 is WNHNN and CDR2 SYGVQD (reference sequence). CDR3 in DNA: TGCGCCAGCAGTCGGGACGGGGGGTTAGATACGCAGTATTTT. Translation gives CASSRDGGLDTQYF.

The V and J genes are TRBV15 and TRBJ2-3; 13 positions match TRBD2. Per the germline V gene, CDR1 is LNHNV and CDR2 is YYDKDF (reference sequence). This CDR3 contains 16 residues. With V trimmed by 4 bases and J by 4 bases, 5 bases remained unmatched. The CDR3 is CATSKGLAGAADTQYF. The CDR3 DNA follows: TGTGCCACCAGCAAAGGACTAGCGGGAGCGGCAGATACGCAGTATTTT.